Listed below are T cell receptor beta chains from one sample, sequenced in a study of shared clonotypes between healthy human individuals. The assay was immunoSEQ multiplex PCR, and TCRdb's table has in-frame clones only and misses some. This sample has hundreds of thousands of clones, with around 96% found just once. Source material: naive CD8+ T cells sorted from blood. The receptors here all came from a woman aged 30 to 39 in good health. CDR3s include the opening cysteine and the closing phenylalanine or tryptophan. A D gene is named only where the DNA matches it firmly. Clone size is stated in some rows and not others, as once, few, many or a class when expanded.

>TRBJ2-7|TRBV28|TRBD1|-
TGTGCCAGCAGTTACTTTGGACAGGGGAACGAGCAGTACTTC
CASSYFGQGNEQYF
>TRBJ2-7|TRBV13|TRBD2|-
TGTGCCAGCAGCTTGGGGACTAGCGGCTCCTACGAGCAGTACTTC
CASSLGTSGSYEQYF
>TRBJ2-7|TRBV19|TRBD2|-
TGTGCCAGTAGTATCGTGGCGGGAGGTTACGAGCAGTACTTC
CASSIVAGGYEQYF
>TRBJ2-1|TRBV7-6|TRBD2|-
TGTGCCAGCAGCTTAGCCGAAGGACTAGGGATCAATGAGCAGTTCTTC
CASSLAEGLGINEQFF
>TRBJ2-1|TRBV29-1|-|-
TGCAGCGTTGACTTGCTACCTGGAGGTGAGCAGTTCTTC
CSVDLLPGGEQFF
>TRBJ1-1|TRBV19|TRBD1|-
TGTGCCAGTAGTATAGTTGGGACAGCGTCCACTGAAGCTTTCTTT
CASSIVGTASTEAFF
>TRBJ2-7|TRBV28|-|-
TGTGCCAGCAGTTTCGCGAATGGGTACGAGCAGTACTTC
CASSFANGYEQYF
>TRBJ2-2|TRBV2|TRBD2|-
TGTGCCAGGGCAGCTAGCGGAACCACCGGGGAGCTGTTTTTT
CARAASGTTGELFF
>TRBJ2-5|TRBV7-9|-|-
TGTGCCAGCAGCTTAGAGCTAGTGGGAGAGACCCAGTACTTC
CASSLELVGETQYF
>TRBJ2-7|TRBV5-1|-|-
TGCGCCAGCAGCCCGGGACTTAGTGAGCAGTACTTC
CASSPGLSEQYF
>TRBJ2-1|TRBV14|TRBD2|-
TGTGCCAGCAGCTCCCTCCGCGGGAGACTGAATGAGCAGTTCTTC
CASSSLRGRLNEQFF
>TRBJ1-5|TRBV19|-|-
TGTGCCAGTAGTATCGTACCAGGGTACAATCAGCCCCAGCATTTT
CASSIVPGYNQPQHF
>TRBJ2-1|TRBV7-9|-|-
TGTGCCAGCAGCTTAGTGGCCAATGAGCAGTTCTTC
CASSLVANEQFF
>TRBJ2-3|TRBV7-3|-|-
TGTGCCAGCAGCCAACTACCTACAGGGTCGGGGACAGATACGCAGTATTTT
CASSQLPTGSGTDTQYF
>TRBJ1-5|TRBV27|-|-
TGTGCCAGCAGTTCTCTCCCAGGTATCAATCAGCCCCAGCATTTT
CASSSLPGINQPQHF
>TRBJ2-1|TRBV7-9|-|-
TGTGCCAGCAGCTTGACAGTACTCTCCTACAATGAGCAGTTCTTC
CASSLTVLSYNEQFF
>TRBJ1-5|TRBV7-8|-|-
TGTGCCAGCAGCTTACCGCCAGGGTATCAGCCCCAGCATTTT
CASSLPPGYQPQHF
>TRBJ2-7|TRBV11-2|TRBD2|-
TGTGCCAGCAGCCCACTAGCGGGACGATCTGACGAGCAGTACTTC
CASSPLAGRSDEQYF
>TRBJ2-5|TRBV28|-|-
TGTGCCAGCAGCCTCCCCGGGAGTGCCGAGACCCAGTACTTC
CASSLPGSAETQYF
>TRBJ2-7|TRBV4-1|TRBD2|-
TGCGCCAGCAGCCAAGTGACTAGCGGGAACTACGAGCAGTACTTC
CASSQVTSGNYEQYF
>TRBJ2-3|TRBV7-9|TRBD2|-
TGTGCCAGCAGTCCCAGAGCTAGCGGGAGGACAGATACGCAGTATTTT
CASSPRASGRTDTQYF
>TRBJ2-1|TRBV27|-|-
TGTGCCAGCAGTTTGGCCAGAAGCGATGAGCAGTTCTTC
CASSLARSDEQFF
>TRBJ2-7|TRBV27|-|-
TGTGCCAGCAGCCACGGACGGAGCTACGAGCAGTACTTC
CASSHGRSYEQYF
>TRBJ1-4|TRBV27|-|-
TGTGCCAGCAGGAGGGGTTTCGGTGAAAAACTGTTTTTT
CASRRGFGEKLFF
>TRBJ1-1|TRBV27|-|once
TGTGCCAGCAGTCCTCTTCCCCGAACTGAAGCTTTCTTT
CASSPLPRTEAFF
>TRBJ1-4|TRBV2|TRBD1|-
TGTGCCATAACAGGGGGACTATTGGCCGCGAATGAAAAACTGTTTTTT
CAITGGLLAANEKLFF
>TRBJ1-3|TRBV27|-|-
TGTGCCAGCAGTCTAGGGCAATCTGGAAACACCATATATTTT
CASSLGQSGNTIYF
>TRBJ2-7|TRBV9|-|-
TGTGCCAGCAGCGTAGGAACCGACCATTACGAGCAGTACTTC
CASSVGTDHYEQYF
>TRBJ2-3|TRBV11-2|-|-
TGTGCCAGCAGCCAAACTAGCAGTAGCACAGATACGCAGTATTTT
CASSQTSSSTDTQYF
>TRBJ2-1|TRBV10-1|-|-
TGCGCCAGCAGTGAGTCCAACCGACAGGATGAGCAGTTCTTC
CASSESNRQDEQFF
>TRBJ2-7|TRBV5-4|TRBD1|-
TGTGCCAGCAGCACGACAGGGGGCTATGACTACGAGCAGTACTTC
CASSTTGGYDYEQYF
>TRBJ1-4|TRBV2|-|-
TGTGCCAGCAGTGAATATGGGGGGCTGGGTGAAAAACTGTTTTTT
CASSEYGGLGEKLFF
>TRBJ2-3|TRBV2|-|-
TGTGCCACCCACGGAACGGACGTGGCAGATACGCAGTATTTT
CATHGTDVADTQYF
>TRBJ1-2|TRBV2|-|-
TGTGCCAGCAGTGCCGCGCTGACGCATGAGAATACCTTC
CASSAALTHENTF
>TRBJ2-3|TRBV6-6|TRBD2|-
TGTGCCAGCAGTCGACTAGCGGGAGTAGGAGATACGCAGTATTTT
CASSRLAGVGDTQYF
>TRBJ2-7|TRBV27|TRBD1|-
TGTGCCAGCAGTCCGGGACAGGGAGAAGAGCAGTACTTC
CASSPGQGEEQYF